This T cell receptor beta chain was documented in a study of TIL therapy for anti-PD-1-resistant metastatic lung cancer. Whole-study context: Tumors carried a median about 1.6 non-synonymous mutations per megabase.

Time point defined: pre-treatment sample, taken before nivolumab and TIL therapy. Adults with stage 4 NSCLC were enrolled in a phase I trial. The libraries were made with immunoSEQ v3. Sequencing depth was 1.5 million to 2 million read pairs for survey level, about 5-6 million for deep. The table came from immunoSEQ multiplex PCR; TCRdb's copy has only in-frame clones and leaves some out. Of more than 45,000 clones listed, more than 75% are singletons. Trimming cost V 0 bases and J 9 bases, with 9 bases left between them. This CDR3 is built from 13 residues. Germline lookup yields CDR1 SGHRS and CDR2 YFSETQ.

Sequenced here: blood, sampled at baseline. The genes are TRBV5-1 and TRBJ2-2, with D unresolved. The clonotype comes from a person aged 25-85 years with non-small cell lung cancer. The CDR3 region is CASSLVQDRELFF. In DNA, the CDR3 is TGCGCCAGCAGCTTGGTCCAAGACAGGGAGCTGTTTTTT.